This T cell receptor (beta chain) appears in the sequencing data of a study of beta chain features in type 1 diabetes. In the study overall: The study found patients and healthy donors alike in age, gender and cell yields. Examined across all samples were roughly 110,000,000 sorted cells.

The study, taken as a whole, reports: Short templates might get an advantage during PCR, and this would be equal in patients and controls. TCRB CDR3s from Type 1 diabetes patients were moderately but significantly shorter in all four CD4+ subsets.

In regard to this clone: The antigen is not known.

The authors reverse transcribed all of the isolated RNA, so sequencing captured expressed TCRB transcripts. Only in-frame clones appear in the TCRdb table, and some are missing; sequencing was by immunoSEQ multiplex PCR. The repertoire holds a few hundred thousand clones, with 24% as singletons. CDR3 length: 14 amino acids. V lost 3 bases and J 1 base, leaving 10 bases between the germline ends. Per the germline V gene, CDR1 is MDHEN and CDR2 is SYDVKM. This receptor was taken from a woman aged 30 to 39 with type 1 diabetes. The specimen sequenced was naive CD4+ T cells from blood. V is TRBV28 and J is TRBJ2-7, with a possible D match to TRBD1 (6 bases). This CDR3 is CASSFGDTSYEQYF. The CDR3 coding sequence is TGTGCCAGCAGTTTCGGGGACACATCCTACGAGCAGTACTTC.